The T cell receptor beta chain under discussion was sequenced for a study of T cell clones after liver transplantation. Study-level information: TCRbeta sequencing after a pre-transplant mixed lymphocyte reaction identified graft-donor-reactive clones, later tracked in post-transplant blood. Patients counted as tolerant after at least one year off all immunosuppression, enzymes not exceeding twice normal.

Notes on the study in general: In a couple of subjects, few donor cells limited the measurable donor-reactive repertoire.

Only in-frame clones appear in the TCRdb table, and some are missing; sequencing was by immunoSEQ multiplex PCR. The sample includes roughly 73,000 clones, about 80% of them seen just once. Unstimulated PBMCs were sorted into CD3+CD4+ and CD3+CD8+ populations. As concerns this clone: Its antigen is unidentified.

The CDR3 is 17 residues long. The J segment lost 5 bases and the V segment lost 0 bases, leaving 13 bases of the junction unmatched. Germline V CDR1 and CDR2: SGHDN, FVKESK. The sample consisted of CD4+ T cells from blood, taken before liver transplant. The V call is TRBV14, the J call TRBJ2-7; 7 bases align to TRBD2. This TCR was recovered from a human donor who received a liver transplant. Here the CDR3 DNA reads TGTGCCAGCAGCCAAGACTTACTTCGAGTGGGGAGGGACGAGCAGTACTTC. Protein product: CASSQDLLRVGRDEQYF.